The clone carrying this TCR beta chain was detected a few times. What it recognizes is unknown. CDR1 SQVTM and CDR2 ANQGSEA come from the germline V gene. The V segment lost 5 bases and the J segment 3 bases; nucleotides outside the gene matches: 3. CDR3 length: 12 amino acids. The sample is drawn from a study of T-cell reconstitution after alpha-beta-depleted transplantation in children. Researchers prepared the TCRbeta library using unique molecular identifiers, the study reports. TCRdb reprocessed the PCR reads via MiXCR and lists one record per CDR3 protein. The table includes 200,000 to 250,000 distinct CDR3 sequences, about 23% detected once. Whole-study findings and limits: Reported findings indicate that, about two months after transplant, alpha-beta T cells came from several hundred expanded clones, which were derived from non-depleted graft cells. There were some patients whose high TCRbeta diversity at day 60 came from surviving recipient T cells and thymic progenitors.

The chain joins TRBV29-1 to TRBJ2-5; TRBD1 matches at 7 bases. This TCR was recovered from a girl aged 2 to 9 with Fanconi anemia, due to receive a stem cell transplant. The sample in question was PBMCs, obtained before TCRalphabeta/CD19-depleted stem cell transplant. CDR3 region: CSVYRGKETQYF. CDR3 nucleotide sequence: TGCAGCGTTTACAGGGGTAAAGAGACCCAGTACTTC.